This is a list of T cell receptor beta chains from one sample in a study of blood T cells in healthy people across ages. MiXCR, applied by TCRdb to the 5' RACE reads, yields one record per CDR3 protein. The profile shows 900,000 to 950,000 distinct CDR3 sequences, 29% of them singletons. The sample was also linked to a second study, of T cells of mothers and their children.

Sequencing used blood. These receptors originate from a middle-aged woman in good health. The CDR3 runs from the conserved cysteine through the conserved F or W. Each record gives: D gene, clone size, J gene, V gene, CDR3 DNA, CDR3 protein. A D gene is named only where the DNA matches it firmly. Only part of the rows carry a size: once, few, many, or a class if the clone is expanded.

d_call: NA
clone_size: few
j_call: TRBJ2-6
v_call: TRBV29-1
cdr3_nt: TGCAGCGTTGCATCAGGGGGGGCCAACGTCCTGACTTTC
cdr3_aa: CSVASGGANVLTF

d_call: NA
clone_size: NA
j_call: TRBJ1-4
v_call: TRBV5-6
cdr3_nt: TGTGCCAGCAGCCTTCAATACAGCTCAACTAATGAAAAACTGTTTTTT
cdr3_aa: CASSLQYSSTNEKLFF

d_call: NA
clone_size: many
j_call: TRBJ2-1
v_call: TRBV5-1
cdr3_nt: TGCGCCAGCCGGCCGGGTCGGCACCAGTACAACAATGAGCAGTTCTTC
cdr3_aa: CASRPGRHQYNNEQFF

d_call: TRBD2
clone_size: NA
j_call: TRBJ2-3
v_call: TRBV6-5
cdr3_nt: TGTGCCAGCAGTTACGGGGGGGTAGATACGCAGTATTTT
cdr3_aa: CASSYGGVDTQYF

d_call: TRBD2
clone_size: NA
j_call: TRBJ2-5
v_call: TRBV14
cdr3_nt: TGTGCCAGCAGCCGTCAGCGGGGGCGGTGGGAGACCCAGTACTTC
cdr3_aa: CASSRQRGRWETQYF

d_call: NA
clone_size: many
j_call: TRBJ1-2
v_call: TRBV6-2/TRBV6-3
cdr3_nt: TGTGCCAGCAGTTACGATGTGGTGAAAGACGGCTACACCTTC
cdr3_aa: CASSYDVVKDGYTF

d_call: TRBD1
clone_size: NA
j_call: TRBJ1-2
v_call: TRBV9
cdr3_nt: TGTGCCAGCAGCCCCCACCCCCACAGGGGTGAGGGCGGCTACACCTTC
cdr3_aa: CASSPHPHRGEGGYTF

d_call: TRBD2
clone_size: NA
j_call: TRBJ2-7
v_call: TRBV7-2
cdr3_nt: TGTGCCAGCAGGGGGGGATCCGGGGGGGCTTACGAGCAGTACTTC
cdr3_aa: CASRGGSGGAYEQYF

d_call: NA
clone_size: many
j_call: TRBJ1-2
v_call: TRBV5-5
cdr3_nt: TGTGCCAGCAGCCAATCCGTGGTGCTGAACTATGGCTACACCTTC
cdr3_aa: CASSQSVVLNYGYTF

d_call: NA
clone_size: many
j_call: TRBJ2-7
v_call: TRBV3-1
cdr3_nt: TGTGCCAGCAGCCAAGGGGCTCTCGAGCAGTACTTC
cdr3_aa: CASSQGALEQYF

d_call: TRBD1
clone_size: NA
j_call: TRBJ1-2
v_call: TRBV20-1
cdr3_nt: TGCAGTGCTAGAGATTGGAGGACAGGCAGCTACACCTTC
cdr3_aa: CSARDWRTGSYTF

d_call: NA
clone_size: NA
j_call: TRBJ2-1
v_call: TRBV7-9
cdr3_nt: TGTGCCAGCAGCTTACACGGAGACAATGAGCAGTTCTTC
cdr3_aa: CASSLHGDNEQFF

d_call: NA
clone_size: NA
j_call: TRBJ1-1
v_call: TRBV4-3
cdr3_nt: TGCGCCAGCAGCCAAGCGACAGGCAGCACTGAAGCTTTCTTT
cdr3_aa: CASSQATGSTEAFF

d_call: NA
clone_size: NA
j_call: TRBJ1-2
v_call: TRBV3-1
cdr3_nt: TGTGCCAGCAGCAAGGGTGCAGGGGTCAACTATGGCTACACCTTC
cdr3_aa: CASSKGAGVNYGYTF

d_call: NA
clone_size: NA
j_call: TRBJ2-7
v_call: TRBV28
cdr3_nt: TGTGCCAGCAGAGACGGGGAGCAGACCTACGAGCAGTACTTC
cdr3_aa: CASRDGEQTYEQYF

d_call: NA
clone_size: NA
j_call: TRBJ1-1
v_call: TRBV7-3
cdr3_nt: TGTGCCAGCAGCTTATACGGGGCGGGGAACACTGAAGCTTTCTTT
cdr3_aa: CASSLYGAGNTEAFF

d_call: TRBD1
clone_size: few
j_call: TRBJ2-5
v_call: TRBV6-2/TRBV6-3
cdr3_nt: TGTGCCAGCATTGGACAGGGATACAATGAGCAGTACTTC
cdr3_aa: CASIGQGYNEQYF

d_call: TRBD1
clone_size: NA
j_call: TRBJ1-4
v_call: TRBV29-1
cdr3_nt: TGCAGCGCCGCCCCCCGGGACAGGAGTGAAAAACTGTTTTTT
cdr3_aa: CSAAPRDRSEKLFF

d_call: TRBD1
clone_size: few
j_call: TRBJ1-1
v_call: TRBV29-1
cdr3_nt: TGCAGCGGACGATCGACAGGGCCTGAAGCTTTCTTT
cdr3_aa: CSGRSTGPEAFF

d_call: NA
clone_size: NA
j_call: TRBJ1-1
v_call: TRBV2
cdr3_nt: TGTGCCAGCATGCAAAACACTGAAGCTTTCTTT
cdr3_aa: CASMQNTEAFF

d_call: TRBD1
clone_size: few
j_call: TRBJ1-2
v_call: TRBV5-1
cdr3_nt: TGCGCCAGCGGACTCCAGGGGGGACGTGACTATGGCTACACCTTC
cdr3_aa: CASGLQGGRDYGYTF

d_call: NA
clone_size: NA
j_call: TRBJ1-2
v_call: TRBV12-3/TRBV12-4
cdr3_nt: TGTGCCAGCACCTCCATGTGGGGAGTGGGTGGCTACACCTTC
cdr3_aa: CASTSMWGVGGYTF

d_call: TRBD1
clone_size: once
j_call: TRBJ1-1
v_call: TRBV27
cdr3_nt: TGTGCCAGCAGACCCAGGACAGGGTGGAACACTGAAGCTTTCTTT
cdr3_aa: CASRPRTGWNTEAFF

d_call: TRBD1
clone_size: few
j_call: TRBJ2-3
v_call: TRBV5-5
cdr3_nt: TGTGCCAGCAGCGTTGACAGGGCCACAGATACGCAGTATTTT
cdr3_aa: CASSVDRATDTQYF

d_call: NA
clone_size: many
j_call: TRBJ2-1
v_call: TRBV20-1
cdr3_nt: TGCAGTGCTAGAGATCGGACACCCTACAATGAGCAGTTCTTC
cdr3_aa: CSARDRTPYNEQFF

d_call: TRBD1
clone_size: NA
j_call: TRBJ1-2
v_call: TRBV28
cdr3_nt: TGTGCCAGCAGTGCGACAGGGGGCGGCTATGGCTACACCTTC
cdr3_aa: CASSATGGGYGYTF

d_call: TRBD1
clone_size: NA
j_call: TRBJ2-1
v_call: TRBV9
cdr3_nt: TGTGCCAGCAGCGAGAGAGAACAGGGGAGTGAGCAGTTCTTC
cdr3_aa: CASSEREQGSEQFF

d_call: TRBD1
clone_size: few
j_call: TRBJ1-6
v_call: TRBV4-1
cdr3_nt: TGCGCCAGCAGCCAAACGACAGGGGGGAATTCACCCCTCCACTTT
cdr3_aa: CASSQTTGGNSPLHF

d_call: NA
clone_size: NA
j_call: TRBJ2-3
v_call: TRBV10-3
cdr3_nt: TGTGCCATCAGTGGCTCCGCAGCGGGTAGGAAAGATACGCAGTATTTT
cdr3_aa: CAISGSAAGRKDTQYF